The sequence of this TCR beta chain was determined in a study of shared T cell receptors in the human thymus. Data came from immunoSEQ multiplex PCR; TCRdb stores just in-frame clones and leaves some out. The sample yields hundreds of thousands of clones, approximately 89% seen once. Germline CDR1 reads SEHNR; CDR2 reads FQNEAQ (reference sequence). Trimming left V 5 bases short and J 8 bases short, with 15 bases between. This CDR3 region has 14 residues. These same data were also listed under a study on human thymus T cells. That work contributes: Donation was from healthy Finnish infants who were having corrective surgery that addressed congenital heart defects. During corrective heart surgery, resections were taken, and the thymus tissue came from them. Unrelated individuals were reported by related research to share highly overlapping thymic repertoires.

The source is a boy under two years old with a congenital heart defect. This chain connects TRBV7-9 to TRBJ1-4, with a weak D call TRBD1 (5 bases). Sequenced sample: thymocytes. The CDR3 sequence: CASSLAGIREKLFF. The CDR3 coding sequence is TGTGCCAGCAGCCTCGCAGGGATCCGGGAAAAACTGTTTTTT.